This T cell receptor (beta chain) is drawn from a study of T cell changes during pregnancy in multiple sclerosis. This clone was counted once. Generated by immunoSEQ multiplex PCR, the TCRdb table keeps only in-frame clones and is missing some. The sample lists 39,000 or so clones, 92% occurring once. Germline lookup yields CDR1 LNHNV and CDR2 YYDKDF (reference sequence). The CDR3 spans 15 residues. V was trimmed by 5 bases and J by 5 bases, leaving 16 bases between them. The specimen comprised CD8+ T cells from peripheral blood mononuclear cells, sampled before pregnancy. The clonotype was recovered from a female donor with multiple sclerosis, enrolled in a pregnancy study. The chain combines TRBV15 with TRBJ2-1, with a possible D match to TRBD1 (6 bases). The CDR3 is CATSVQGFLDNEQFF. The CDR3 DNA reads as TGTGCCACCAGCGTACAGGGCTTTCTAGACAATGAGCAGTTCTTC.